Given below is one T cell receptor (beta chain) in context. This sample is part of a study of T cell changes during pregnancy in multiple sclerosis. TCRdb's table, derived via immunoSEQ multiplex PCR, lists solely in-frame clones and lacks some. The table includes fewer than 80,000 clones, over 85% detected once. The CDR3 length is 16 residues. Germline CDR1 reads LNHDA; CDR2 reads SQIVND (reference sequence). Trimming removed 5 bases at V and 4 bases at J, with 18 bases between. The sequence derives from a female donor with multiple sclerosis, enrolled in a pregnancy study. The sequencing here drew on CD4+ T cells from peripheral blood mononuclear cells, taken after pregnancy. The chain links TRBV19 to TRBJ1-5; D possibly corresponds to TRBD1 (5 bases). In nucleotides, the CDR3 is TGTGCCAGTAGTGGGGCCCCAGCGGGATTTAATCAGCCCCAGCATTTT. Protein product: CASSGAPAGFNQPQHF. Together with reference TRBV19 and TRBJ1-5, the CDR3 gives the full variable domain: DGGITQSPKYLFRKEGQNVTLSCEQNLNHDAMYWYRQDPGQGLRLIYYSQIVNDFQKGDIAEGYSVSREKKESFPLTVTSAQKNPTAFYLCASSGAPAGFNQPQHFGDGTRLSIL.